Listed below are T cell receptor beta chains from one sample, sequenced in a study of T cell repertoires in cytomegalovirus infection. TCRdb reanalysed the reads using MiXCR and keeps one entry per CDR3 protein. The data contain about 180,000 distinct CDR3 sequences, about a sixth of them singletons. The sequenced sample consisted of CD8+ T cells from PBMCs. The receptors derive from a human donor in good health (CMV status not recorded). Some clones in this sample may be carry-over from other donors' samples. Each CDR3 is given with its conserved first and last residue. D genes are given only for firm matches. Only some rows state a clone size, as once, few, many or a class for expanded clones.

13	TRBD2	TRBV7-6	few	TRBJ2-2	CASSRAGVGELFF	TGTGCCAGCAGCCGTGCGGGGGTCGGGGAGCTGTTTTTT
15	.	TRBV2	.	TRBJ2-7	CASSELWVQSYEQYF	TGTGCCAGCAGTGAACTATGGGTCCAATCCTACGAGCAGTACTTC
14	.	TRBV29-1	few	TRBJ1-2	CSVKGPTTNYGYTF	TGCAGCGTGAAGGGACCGACTACTAACTATGGCTACACCTTC
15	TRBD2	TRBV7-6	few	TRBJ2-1	CASSPASGGRDEQFF	TGTGCCAGCAGCCCGGCTAGCGGGGGGCGGGATGAGCAGTTCTTC
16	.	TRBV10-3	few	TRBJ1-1	CAISESPMGENTEAFF	TGTGCCATCAGTGAGTCCCCCATGGGAGAGAACACTGAAGCTTTCTTT
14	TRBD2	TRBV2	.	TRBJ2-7	CASSGSGASYEQYF	TGTGCCAGCTCCGGCAGCGGGGCATCCTACGAGCAGTACTTC
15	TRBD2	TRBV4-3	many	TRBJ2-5	CASSQARGGQETQYF	TGCGCCAGCAGCCAAGCGCGGGGGGGCCAAGAGACCCAGTACTTC
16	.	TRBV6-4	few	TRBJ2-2	CASSDSLGGNTGELFF	TGTGCCAGCAGTGACAGCCTGGGCGGGAACACCGGGGAGCTGTTTTTT
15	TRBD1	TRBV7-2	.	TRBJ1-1	CASSPDRGLNTEAFF	TGTGCCAGCAGCCCAGACAGGGGGTTGAACACTGAAGCTTTCTTT
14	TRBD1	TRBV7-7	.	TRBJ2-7	CASSLGQGAAEQYF	TGTGCCAGCAGTCTCGGACAGGGGGCTGCCGAGCAGTACTTC
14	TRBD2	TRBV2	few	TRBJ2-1	CASKLAGGYNEQFF	TGTGCCAGCAAGTTAGCGGGGGGGTACAATGAGCAGTTCTTC
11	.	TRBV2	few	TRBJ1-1	CANADGAEAFF	TGTGCCAACGCTGACGGCGCTGAAGCTTTCTTT
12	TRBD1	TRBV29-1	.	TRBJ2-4	CSVRGLGDIQYF	TGCAGCGTAAGGGGGCTAGGTGACATTCAGTACTTC
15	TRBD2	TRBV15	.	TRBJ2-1	CATRVASGSYNEQFF	TGTGCCACCAGAGTGGCTAGCGGCTCCTACAATGAGCAGTTCTTC
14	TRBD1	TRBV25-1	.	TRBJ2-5	CASSEYGQGETQYF	TGTGCCAGCAGTGAATACGGACAGGGGGAGACCCAGTACTTC
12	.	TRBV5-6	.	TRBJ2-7	CASSWVVGEQYF	TGTGCCAGCAGTTGGGTGGTAGGGGAGCAGTACTTC
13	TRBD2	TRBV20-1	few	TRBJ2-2	CSAGTSTIGELFF	TGCAGTGCTGGGACTAGCACGATCGGGGAGCTGTTTTTT
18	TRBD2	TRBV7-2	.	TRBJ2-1	CASSPGASGLSSYNEQFF	TGTGCCAGCAGTCCCGGGGCTAGCGGACTGAGCTCCTACAATGAGCAGTTCTTC
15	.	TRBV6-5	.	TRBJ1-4	CASSTFSGGNEKLFF	TGTGCCAGCAGTACCTTTTCCGGGGGGAATGAAAAACTGTTTTTT
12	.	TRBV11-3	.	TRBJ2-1	CASSQPPGEQFF	TGTGCCAGCAGCCAGCCGCCCGGCGAGCAGTTCTTC
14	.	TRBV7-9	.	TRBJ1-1	CASSETALNTEAFF	TGTGCCAGCAGTGAGACAGCCTTGAACACTGAAGCTTTCTTT
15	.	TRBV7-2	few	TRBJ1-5	CASSLALMGGQPQHF	TGTGCCAGCAGCTTAGCCTTGATGGGGGGGCAGCCCCAGCATTTT
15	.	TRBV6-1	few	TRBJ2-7	CASSVSPQGLDEQYF	TGTGCCAGCAGTGTGTCCCCCCAGGGGCTCGACGAGCAGTACTTC
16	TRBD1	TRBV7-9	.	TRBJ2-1	CASRQRDRGLDDEQFF	TGTGCCAGCAGACAAAGGGACAGGGGGCTTGACGATGAGCAGTTCTTC
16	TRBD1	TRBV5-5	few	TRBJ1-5	CASSLSGTDLNQPQHF	TGTGCCAGCAGCTTGAGTGGGACAGATTTAAATCAGCCCCAGCATTTT
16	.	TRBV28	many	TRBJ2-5	CASSPEGVWEQETQYF	TGTGCCAGCAGTCCAGAGGGGGTATGGGAACAAGAGACCCAGTACTTC
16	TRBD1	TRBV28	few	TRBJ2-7	CASRQTGAATSYEQYF	TGTGCCAGCAGGCAAACAGGGGCCGCCACCTCCTACGAGCAGTACTTC
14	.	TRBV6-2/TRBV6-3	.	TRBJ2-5	CATRKKPPQETQYF	TGTGCCACCCGGAAAAAACCCCCCCAAGAGACCCAGTACTTC
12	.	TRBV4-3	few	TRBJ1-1	CASSQDRVEAFF	TGCGCCAGCAGCCAAGATAGGGTTGAAGCTTTCTTT
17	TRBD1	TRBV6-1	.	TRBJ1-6	CASSERDRSSYNSPLHF	TGTGCCAGCAGTGAAAGGGACAGGAGCTCCTATAATTCACCCCTCCACTTT
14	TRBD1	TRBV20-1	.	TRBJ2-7	CSARGQESSYEQYF	TGCAGTGCTAGGGGACAGGAAAGCTCCTACGAGCAGTACTTC
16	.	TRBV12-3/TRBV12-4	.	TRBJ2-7	CASSPRDRDQLYEQYF	TGTGCCAGCAGCCCACGGGACCGGGACCAACTCTACGAGCAGTACTTC
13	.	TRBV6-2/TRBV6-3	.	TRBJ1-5	CASTRASSKPQHF	TGTGCCAGCACTAGGGCATCGTCAAAGCCCCAGCATTTT
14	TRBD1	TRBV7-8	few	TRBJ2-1	CASSSWTGVDEQFF	TGTGCCAGCAGCTCATGGACAGGGGTCGATGAGCAGTTCTTC
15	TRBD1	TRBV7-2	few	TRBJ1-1	CASSLDRGGGTEAFF	TGTGCCAGCAGCTTGGACAGGGGTGGGGGCACTGAAGCTTTCTTT
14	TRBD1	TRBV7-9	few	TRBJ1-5	CASSLSGGRQPQHF	TGTGCCAGCAGCTTATCAGGGGGCAGACAGCCCCAGCATTTT
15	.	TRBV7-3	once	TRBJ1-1	CASSPLDLRDTEAFF	TGTGCCAGCAGCCCCTTGGATCTCAGGGATACTGAAGCTTTCTTT
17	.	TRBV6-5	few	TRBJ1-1	CASSYGRGPGINTEAFF	TGTGCCAGCAGTTATGGACGGGGCCCAGGGATTAACACTGAAGCTTTCTTT
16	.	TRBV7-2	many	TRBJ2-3	CASSTRTVRYTDTQYF	TGTGCCAGCAGCACCCGGACGGTTCGCTACACAGATACGCAGTATTTT
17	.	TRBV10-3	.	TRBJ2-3	CAISELSLAGPPDTQYF	TGTGCCATCAGTGAGCTTTCACTTGCGGGGCCGCCAGATACGCAGTATTTT